The source of this T cell receptor beta chain is a study of T-cell reconstitution after alpha-beta-depleted transplantation in children. Unique molecular identifiers tagged the TCRbeta library. TCRdb reprocessed the PCR reads via MiXCR and lists one record per CDR3 protein. The data contain 300,000 to 400,000 distinct CDR3 sequences, 16% of them singletons. The V gene's germline CDR1 is SGHRS and CDR2 YFSETQ. There are 11 residues in the CDR3. Trimming pared 1 base from V and 6 bases from J, leaving 5 bases between. This clonotype was found many times. The material was PBMCs, mostly from graft donor cells, obtained 360 days after TCRalphabeta/CD19-depleted stem cell transplant. V and J are TRBV5-1 and TRBJ2-7, with unresolved D. This TCR derives from a male patient aged 2 to 10 who had a stem cell transplant for acute lymphoblastic leukemia, so the T cells may come from the graft donor. CDR3 sequence (DNA): TGCGCCAGCAGCTTGTTCGGCGAGCAGTACTTC. Translation gives CASSLFGEQYF.